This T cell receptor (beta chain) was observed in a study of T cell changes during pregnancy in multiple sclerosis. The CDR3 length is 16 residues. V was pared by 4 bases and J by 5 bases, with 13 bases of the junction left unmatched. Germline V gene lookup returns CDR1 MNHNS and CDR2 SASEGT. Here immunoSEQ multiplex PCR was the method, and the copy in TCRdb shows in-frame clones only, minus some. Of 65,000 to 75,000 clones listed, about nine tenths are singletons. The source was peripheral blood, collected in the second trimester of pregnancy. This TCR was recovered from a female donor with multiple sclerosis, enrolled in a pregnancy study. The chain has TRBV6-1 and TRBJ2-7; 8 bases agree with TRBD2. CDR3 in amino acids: CASSGKAGVAPDEQYF. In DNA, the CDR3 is TGTGCCAGCAGTGGTAAAGCGGGAGTCGCTCCGGACGAGCAGTACTTC.